This T cell receptor (beta chain) was obtained from a study of CD8 T cells in Susac syndrome. Remarks on this clonotype: What it binds is unknown.

Healthy donors constituted the control group, matched for age and sex. Reverse transcription of 0.5 to 1 ug RNA was performed with random hexamers. Amplification of TCR beta CDR3 used immunoSEQ multiplex PCR across 54 Vbeta and 13 Jbeta. TCRdb used MiXCR to reprocess the immunoSEQ multiplex PCR reads, holding one entry per CDR3 protein. The table lists 100,000 to 150,000 distinct CDR3 sequences, around 94% of them singletons, with over 0.07% in the top ten. CDR1 is SQVTM, CDR2 ANQGSEA, per germline. The V end was cut by 4 bases, the J end by 6 bases, with 19 bases between. The CDR3 is made up of 14 amino acids. Study-wide findings and caveats: The authors acknowledged that the study's TCR sequencing and HLA analysis involved relatively few individuals.

The V call is TRBV29-1, the J call TRBJ2-7; possible D gene TRBD1, 6 bases. The specimen was CD4+ T cells from PBMCs. The sequence came from a human donor in good health. The CDR3 reads CSVVVAGVLGEQYF. The CDR3 nucleotides are TGCAGCGTTGTAGTGGCAGGGGTTCTTGGCGAGCAGTACTTC.